The sample holds many counts of the clone carrying this TCR beta chain. The source of the sample is a study of spatial heterogeneity in lung cancer. Indicated time point: sample taken at primary tumor resection. Frozen PBMC, nontumor lung or tumor provided whole RNA, which was sequenced unsorted. The CDR3 has 11 amino acids. Trimming removed 1 base from V and 12 bases from J, with 10 bases in between. Germline V lookup: CDR1 DFQATT, CDR2 SNEGSKA (reference sequence). TCRdb called the 5' RACE reads again in MiXCR, with one record for every CDR3 protein. In the table there are around 63,000 distinct CDR3 sequences, 8.4% of which are singletons.

The sample in question was PBMCs, obtained at surgery. The rearrangement joins TRBV20-1 to TRBJ2-1, with D perhaps TRBD1 or TRBD2 (5 bases each). The clonotype originates from a female donor with early-stage non-small cell lung cancer. The CDR3 region is CSARVAGGQFF. CDR3 DNA sequence: TGCAGTGCTAGAGTGGCTGGGGGGCAGTTCTTC.